The 17 T cell receptor beta chains reported below all come from one sample, sequenced in a study of T cells after yellow fever vaccination. MiXCR was run by TCRdb on the 5' RACE reads, yielding one entry per CDR3 protein. The table includes just under 600,000 distinct CDR3 sequences, roughly 13% detected once. The input for sequencing was PBMCs, taken on the day of the yellow fever booster vaccination. Receptors were obtained from a man aged 25-45 years who received the YFV17D yellow fever vaccine.

In this sample, this clonotype turned up a few times. The chain recombines TRBV18 with TRBJ2-1; no clear D gene. The CDR3 spans 15 residues. From germline, CDR1 is KGHSH and CDR2 LQKENI. Trimming removed 3 bases from V and 5 bases from J, with 14 bases in between. The CDR3, as DNA: TGTGCCAGCTCACCGCAACCGTTAACAGACAATGAGCAGTTCTTC. Protein sequence: CASSPQPLTDNEQFF.

This clonotype was counted between two and nine times. The chain employs TRBV20-1 and TRBJ2-1; 11 bases are a match to TRBD2. Germline CDR1 reads DFQATT; CDR2 reads SNEGSKA (reference sequence). Germline trimming cut 6 bases from V and 0 bases from J; bases unmatched to any gene: 4. The CDR3 loop spans 15 amino acids. CDR3 coding DNA: TGCAGTGCCTGGGGGACTAGCGGCTCCTACAATGAGCAGTTCTTC. Translation: CSAWGTSGSYNEQFF.

This clonotype was recorded many times. The genes are TRBV28 and TRBJ2-7, with D possibly matching TRBD1 (5 bases). Germline CDR1 is MDHEN and CDR2 is SYDVKM. The CDR3 length is 13 residues. The V end lost 8 bases, the J end lost 1 base, and 12 bases lay between the germline ends. The CDR3 loop reads CASQVGQSYEQYF. CDR3 DNA sequence: TGTGCCAGCCAGGTGGGGCAGTCCTACGAGCAGTACTTC. Full variable domain (rest looked up from reference TRBV28 and TRBJ2-7): DVKVTQSSRYLVKRTGEKVFLECVQDMDHENMFWYRQDPGLGLRLIYFSYDVKMKEKGDIPEGYSVSREKKERFSLILESASTNQTSMYLCASQVGQSYEQYFGPGTRLTVT.

This clonotype appeared a few times. The chain combines TRBV5-1 with TRBJ2-1; D is perhaps TRBD1 (6 bases). V lost 4 bases, J lost 4 bases, and 12 bases lay in between. Germline V CDR1 and CDR2: SGHRS, YFSETQ. The CDR3 consists of 14 residues. This CDR3 reads CASSRRQEYNEQFF. The CDR3 DNA reads as TGCGCCAGCAGCCGAAGACAGGAATACAATGAGCAGTTCTTC.

This clonotype was counted between two and nine times. The chain has TRBV27 and TRBJ2-1; a weak D match, TRBD1 (6 bases). Germline V CDR1 and CDR2: MNHEY, SMNVEV (reference sequence). With 5 bases removed from V and 4 bases from J, the gap between germline ends came to 15 bases. The CDR3 is made up of 15 amino acids. The CDR3 nucleotides read TGTGCCAGCAGTCCCAGGGGATCCCCTTACAATGAGCAGTTCTTC. It is translated as CASSPRGSPYNEQFF.

The gene calls are TRBV5-1 and TRBJ1-5; D is possibly TRBD1 (6 bases). The CDR3 loop spans 15 amino acids. Germline V gene data show CDR1 as SGHRS and CDR2 as YFSETQ. V was cut by 4 bases and J by 4 bases, with 15 bases left in between. DNA of the CDR3: TGCGCCAGCAGCCCCACCGCAGGGGTTAATCAGCCCCAGCATTTT. Translating it yields CASSPTAGVNQPQHF.

CDR3: CAASSGSGANVLTF. For the CDR3, the DNA is TGTGCCGCGTCCTCGGGCTCTGGGGCCAACGTCCTGACTTTC. V gene TRBV7-9 combines with J gene TRBJ2-6, with no clear D. Germline V lookup: CDR1 SEHNR, CDR2 FQNEAQ (reference sequence). V lost 11 bases to trimming and J lost 0 bases, with 11 bases between them. CDR3 size: 14 residues.

This clonotype has more than one count but fewer than ten. The chain is built from TRBV6-4 and TRBJ2-1; 7 bases agree with TRBD2. V gave up 4 bases and J gave up 6 bases; unmatched junction bases: 9. The CDR3 spans 15 residues. Germline V gene data show CDR1 as MRHNA and CDR2 as SNTAGT. The chain's CDR3 is CASSGVAGVFNEQFF. The CDR3 bases are TGTGCCAGCAGTGGTGTGGCGGGAGTATTCAATGAGCAGTTCTTC.

The sample holds a few counts of this clonotype. The chain carries TRBV4-3 and TRBJ2-7, with 10 bases identical to TRBD1. The CDR3 is 15 amino acids. Germline V CDR1 and CDR2: LGHNA, YSLEER. Unmatched junction bases numbered 5, after V lost 3 bases and J lost 3 bases. The CDR3 bases are TGCGCCAGCAGCCATTCCGGGACAGGGGACTACGAGCAGTACTTC. Translating gives CASSHSGTGDYEQYF.

This clonotype has ten or more counts. V and J are TRBV7-2 and TRBJ2-3; 9 nucleotides agree with TRBD2. From germline, CDR1 is SGHTA and CDR2 FQGNSA. This CDR3 contains 14 residues. V lost 8 bases to trimming and J lost 4 bases; unmatched junction nucleotides: 7. This CDR3 is CASSLAGGADTQYF. Here the CDR3 DNA reads TGTGCCAGCTCCCTGGCGGGAGGGGCAGATACGCAGTATTTT.

As DNA, the CDR3 is TGTGCCAGCAGCCAACTCGGGAACTCATACAATGAGCAGTTCTTC. Encoded protein: CASSQLGNSYNEQFF. The chain recombines TRBV6-1 with TRBJ2-1, with D tentatively TRBD2 (5 bases). V lost 6 bases to trimming and J lost 4 bases, with 16 bases between them. Germline values: CDR1 MNHNS, CDR2 SASEGT. The CDR3 is 15 amino acids.

The chain combines TRBV6-1 with TRBJ2-7; D is undetermined. The V and J ends lost 6 bases and 2 bases respectively, with 11 bases between them. This CDR3 has 13 amino acids. CDR1 is MNHNS and CDR2 is SASEGT in the germline V gene. DNA of the CDR3: TGTGCCAGCAGCCAAGCGCCTGCCTACGAGCAGTACTTC. It encodes CASSQAPAYEQYF.

This clonotype was found a few times. V is TRBV6-2 or TRBV6-3 and J is TRBJ2-2; 12 nucleotides match TRBD2. J gave up 3 bases and V 10 bases, and 9 bases lay outside the gene matches. The CDR3 loop spans 16 amino acids. Germline V lookup: CDR1 MNHEY, CDR2 SVGEGT. DNA of the CDR3: TGTGCCATTAAGACTAGCGGGAGAAGGCACACCGGGGAGCTGTTTTTT. Amino acids: CAIKTSGRRHTGELFF.

The V and J genes are TRBV7-6 and TRBJ2-3, with 10 bases that match TRBD2. The CDR3 sequence is 16 residues long. V shed 3 bases, J shed 4 bases, and the junction held 7 bases outside the gene matches. Germline V CDR1 and CDR2: SGHVS, FNYEAQ. In DNA, the CDR3 is TGTGCCAGCAGCTTTTTAAGCGGGAGGGCTCCAGATACGCAGTATTTT. Its translation: CASSFLSGRAPDTQYF.

The V call is TRBV7-2, the J call TRBJ2-5; possibly TRBD1 for D (8 bases). CDR3 length equals 17 residues. Trimming shortened V by 6 bases and J by 4 bases, and 24 bases separated the two germline ends. Germline loops: CDR1 SGHTA, CDR2 FQGNSA. CDR3 DNA sequence: TGTGCCAGCAGATACCGAGCGGGGCAGGGGGCGGGAGAGACCCAGTACTTC. This sequence encodes CASRYRAGQGAGETQYF. Variable domain in full (rest from reference TRBV7-2 and TRBJ2-5): GAGVSQSPSNKVTEKGKDVELRCDPISGHTALYWYRQSLGQGLEFLIYFQGNSAPDKSGLPSDRFSAERTGGSVSTLTIQRTQQEDSAVYLCASRYRAGQGAGETQYFGPGTRLLVL.

The chain couples TRBV29-1 to TRBJ1-1, with 11 positions matching TRBD1. There are 16 residues in the CDR3. Germline V gene data show CDR1 as SQVTM and CDR2 as ANQGSEA. V was clipped by 3 bases and J by 1 base; unmatched bases: 7. As DNA, the CDR3 is TGCAGCGTTGAGAGGGGACAGGGGGGAAAGAACACTGAAGCTTTCTTT. This codes for CSVERGQGGKNTEAFF.

A few counts support this clonotype. This chain connects TRBV6-2 or TRBV6-3 to TRBJ2-4; TRBD1 agrees at 9 bases. Germline loops: CDR1 MNHEY, CDR2 SVGEGT. J gave up 0 bases and V 10 bases, and 16 bases lay outside the gene matches. This CDR3 has 18 amino acids. This CDR3 reads CATLLGTGNVKAKNIQYF. The CDR3 bases are TGTGCCACTCTTCTAGGGACAGGGAATGTCAAAGCCAAAAACATTCAGTACTTC.